Below, one T cell receptor beta chain is given with its context. Its specificity is not known. V lost 5 bases and J lost 2; bases outside the gene matches: 8. There are 15 residues in the CDR3. Per germline, CDR1 SEHNR and CDR2 FQNEAQ (reference sequence). TCRdb used MiXCR to reprocess the 5' RACE reads, holding one entry per CDR3 protein. The data show 150,000 or so distinct CDR3 sequences, roughly 24% seen once. This sample is part of a study of T-cell memory formation after mild COVID-19. The overall study: Largely, TCR clusters stayed within a single donor.

Whole-study findings and limits: Day 15 to 85 contractors were CD4/CD8 balanced; later expanders leaned CD4+.

The J gene is TRBJ2-5, the V gene TRBV7-9; 7 bases fit TRBD2. This sequence originates from an adult woman who had mild COVID-19 (a few samples of this study predate the infection). Cell type and time point are not known. Sequencing used PBMCs or a T cell subset sorted from them (not recorded which). The chain's CDR3 is CASSPREAGQETQYF. The CDR3 nucleotides are TGTGCCAGCAGCCCCCGTGAAGCGGGGCAAGAGACCCAGTACTTC.